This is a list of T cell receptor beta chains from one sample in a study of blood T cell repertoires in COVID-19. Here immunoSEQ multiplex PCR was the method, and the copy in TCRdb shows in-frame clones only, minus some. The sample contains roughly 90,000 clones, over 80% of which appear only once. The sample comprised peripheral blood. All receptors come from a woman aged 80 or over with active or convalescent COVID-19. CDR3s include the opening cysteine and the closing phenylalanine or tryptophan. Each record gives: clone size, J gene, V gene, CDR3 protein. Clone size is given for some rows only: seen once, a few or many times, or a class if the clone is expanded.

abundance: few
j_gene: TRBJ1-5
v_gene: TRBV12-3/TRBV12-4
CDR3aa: CASSKQVNQPQHF

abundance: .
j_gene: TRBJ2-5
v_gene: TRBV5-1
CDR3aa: CASRFGGGGSFETQYF

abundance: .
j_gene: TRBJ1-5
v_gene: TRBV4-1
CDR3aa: CASSPRTANQPQHF

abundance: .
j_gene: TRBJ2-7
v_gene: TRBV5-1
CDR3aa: CASSLPGDEQYF

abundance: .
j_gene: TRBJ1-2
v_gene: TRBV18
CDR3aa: CASSPNRNYGYTF

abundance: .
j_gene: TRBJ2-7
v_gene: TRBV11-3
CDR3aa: CASRMGQRSYEQYF

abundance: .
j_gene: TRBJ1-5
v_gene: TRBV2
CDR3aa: CASSDTGWQPQHF

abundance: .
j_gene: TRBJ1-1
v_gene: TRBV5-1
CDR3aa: CASSLGTGGVANTEAFF

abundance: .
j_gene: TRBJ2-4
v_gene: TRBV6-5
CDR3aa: CASILDGRSDIQYF

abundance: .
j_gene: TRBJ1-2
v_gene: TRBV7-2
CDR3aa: CASSLGRLNYGYTF

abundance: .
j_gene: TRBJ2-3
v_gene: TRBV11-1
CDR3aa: CASSQDRPDTQYF

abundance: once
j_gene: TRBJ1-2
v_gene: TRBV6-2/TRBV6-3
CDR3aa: CASSTQGFRGGYTF

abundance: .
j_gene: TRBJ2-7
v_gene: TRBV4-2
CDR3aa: CASSRNEAGANEQYF

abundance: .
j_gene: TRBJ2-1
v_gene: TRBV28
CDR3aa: CASSFPFGQVGDEQFF

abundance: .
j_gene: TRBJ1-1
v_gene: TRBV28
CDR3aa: CASRLTGMNTEAFF

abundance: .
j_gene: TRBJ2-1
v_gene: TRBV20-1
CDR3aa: CSASAPRGGRSYNEQFF

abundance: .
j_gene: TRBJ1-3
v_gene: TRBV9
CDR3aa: CASSPRDFKGNTIYF

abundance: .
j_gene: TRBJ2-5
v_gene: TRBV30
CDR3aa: CAWTSGQETQYF

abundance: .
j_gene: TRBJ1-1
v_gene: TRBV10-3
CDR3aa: CAIKARSTEAFF

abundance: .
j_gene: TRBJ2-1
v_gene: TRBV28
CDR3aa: CASSLSQGGSYNEQFF

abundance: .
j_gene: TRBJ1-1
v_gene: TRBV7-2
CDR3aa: CASSLAGQGTEAFF

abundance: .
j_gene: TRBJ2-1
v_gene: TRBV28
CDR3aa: CASSLSYFAYNEQFF

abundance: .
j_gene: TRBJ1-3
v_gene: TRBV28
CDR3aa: CASTNHRSGNTIYF

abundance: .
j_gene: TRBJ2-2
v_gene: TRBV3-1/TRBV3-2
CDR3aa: CASSLGQGRAGELFF

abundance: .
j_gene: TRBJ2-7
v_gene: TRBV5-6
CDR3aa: CASSLGSGRAGEQYF

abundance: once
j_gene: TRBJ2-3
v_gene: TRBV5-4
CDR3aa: CASSRLGDTQYF

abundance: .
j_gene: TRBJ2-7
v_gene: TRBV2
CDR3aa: CASSEVLAGPYEQYF

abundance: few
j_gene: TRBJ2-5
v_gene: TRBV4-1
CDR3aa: CASSHTGLSARETQYF

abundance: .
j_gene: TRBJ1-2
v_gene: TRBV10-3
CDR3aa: CASRTGEEGYTF

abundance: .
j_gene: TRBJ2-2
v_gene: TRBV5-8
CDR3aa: CASSFVRSNTGELFF

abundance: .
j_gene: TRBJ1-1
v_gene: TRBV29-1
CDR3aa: CSVEDTGLTEAFF

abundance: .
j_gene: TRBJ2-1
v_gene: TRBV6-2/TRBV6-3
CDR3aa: CASSWERGGSYNEQFF

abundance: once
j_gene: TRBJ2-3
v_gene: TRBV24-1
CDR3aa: CATSDSSGTGMDTQYF

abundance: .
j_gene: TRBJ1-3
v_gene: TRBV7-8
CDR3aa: CASSLLQGSGNTIYF

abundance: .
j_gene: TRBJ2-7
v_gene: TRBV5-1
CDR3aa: CASSTEGYEQYF

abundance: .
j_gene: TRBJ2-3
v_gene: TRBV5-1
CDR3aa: CASSSVSGGTDTQYF

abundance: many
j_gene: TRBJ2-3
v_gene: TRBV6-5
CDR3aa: CAIQQRSSTDTQYF

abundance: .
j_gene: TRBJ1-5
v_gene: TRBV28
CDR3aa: CASRDWGQPYSNQPQHF

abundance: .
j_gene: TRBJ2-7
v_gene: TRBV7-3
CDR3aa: CASSLRDPRQGESYEQYF

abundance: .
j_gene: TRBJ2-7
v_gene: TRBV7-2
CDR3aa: CASSVSGASSYEQYF

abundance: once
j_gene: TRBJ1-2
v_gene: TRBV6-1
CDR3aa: CASSEAGLYGYTF

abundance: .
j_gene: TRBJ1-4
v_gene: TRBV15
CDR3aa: CATTPGLSPPNEKLFF

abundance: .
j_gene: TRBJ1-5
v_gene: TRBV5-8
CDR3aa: CASSAGGGFLNQPQHF

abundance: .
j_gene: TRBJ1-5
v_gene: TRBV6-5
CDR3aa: CASRPTGGNQPQHF

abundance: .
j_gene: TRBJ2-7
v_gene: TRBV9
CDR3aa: CASSTGEPSYEQYF

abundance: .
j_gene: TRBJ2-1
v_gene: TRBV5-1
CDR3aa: CASSLTTNSQQFF

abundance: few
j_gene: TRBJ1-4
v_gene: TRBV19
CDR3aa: CASSLGTANEKLFF

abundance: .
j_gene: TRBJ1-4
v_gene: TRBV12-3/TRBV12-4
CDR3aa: CASSKGQIEKLFF

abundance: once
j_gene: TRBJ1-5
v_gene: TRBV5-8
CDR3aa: CASSPWTGQQPQHF

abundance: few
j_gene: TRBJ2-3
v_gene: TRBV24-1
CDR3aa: CATSRRDTQYF

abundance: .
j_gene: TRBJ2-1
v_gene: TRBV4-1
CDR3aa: CASSYLVSNNEQFF

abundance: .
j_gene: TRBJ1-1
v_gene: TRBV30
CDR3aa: CAWTNRGWTEAFF